This T cell receptor beta chain was profiled in a study of CD8+CD57+ T cells in acquired aplastic anemia. V was cut by 3 bases and J by 6 bases, with 10 bases left in between. Germline CDR1 reads SGDLS; CDR2 reads YYNGEE. CDR3 length: 14 amino acids. Genomic DNA templated the TCR beta VDJ and CDR3 profiling. TCRdb reprocessed the reads with MiXCR, giving one entry per CDR3 protein. The data contain about 150,000 distinct CDR3 sequences, around 48% of them singletons. Study results and caveats: Patients and controls had in common 25 to 30 CD8+ CDR3 sequences.

For this clonotype: Its antigen remains unidentified.

Whoever was chosen for sequencing had shown CD8+CD57+ cell expansion by flow cytometry. The genes are TRBV9 and TRBJ1-6; a weak D match, TRBD1 (6 bases). This TCR was recovered from a human donor with aplastic anemia. Specimen: sorted CD4+, CD8+, or CD8+CD57+ T cells (not recorded which) from PBMCs. CDR3 sequence (DNA): TGTGCCAGCAGCGAACGACAGGTTAATTCACCCCTCCACTTT. Amino acid sequence: CASSERQVNSPLHF.